This TCR beta chain was found in a study of response to subunit inactivated influenza vaccine. The CDR3 consists of 15 residues. CDR1 SGHKS and CDR2 YYEKEE come from the germline V gene (reference sequence). Trimming left V 5 bases short and J 0 bases short, with 12 bases between. A note on this clonotype: What it recognizes is unknown.

Each CDR3 protein is one row after TCRdb ran MiXCR on the RT-PCR reads. The sample lists just over 300,000 distinct CDR3 sequences, around a fifth seen once, with about 10% in the top ten. Study results and caveats: Each seasonal influenza vaccination recruits few new T cells, the authors suggested.

The sample consisted of PBMCs from blood, taken about 19 months after vaccination. The sequence was obtained from a man in his fifties or sixties who received an inactivated influenza vaccine. The V call is TRBV5-5, the J call TRBJ2-1, with D unresolved. The CDR3 region is CASSQWSSSYNEQFF. CDR3 bases: TGTGCCAGCAGTCAGTGGAGTAGCTCCTACAATGAGCAGTTCTTC.